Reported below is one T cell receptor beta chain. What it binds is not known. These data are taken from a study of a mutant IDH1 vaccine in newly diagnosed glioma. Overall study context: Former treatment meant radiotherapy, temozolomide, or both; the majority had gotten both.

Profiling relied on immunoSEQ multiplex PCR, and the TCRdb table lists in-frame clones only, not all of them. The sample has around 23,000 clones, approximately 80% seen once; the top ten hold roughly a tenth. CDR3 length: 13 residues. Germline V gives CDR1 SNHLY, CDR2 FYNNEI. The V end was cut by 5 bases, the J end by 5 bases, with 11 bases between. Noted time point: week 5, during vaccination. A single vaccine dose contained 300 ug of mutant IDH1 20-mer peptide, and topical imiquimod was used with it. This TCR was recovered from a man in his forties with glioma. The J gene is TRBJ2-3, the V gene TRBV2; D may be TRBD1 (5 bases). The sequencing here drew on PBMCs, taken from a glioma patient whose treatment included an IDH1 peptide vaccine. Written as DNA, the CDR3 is TGTGCCAGCAGTCCGCAGGGATTAGATACGCAGTATTTT. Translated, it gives CASSPQGLDTQYF.